This TCR beta chain was captured by sequencing in a study of metastatic and nonmetastatic thyroid tumors. Whole-study context: From malignant and benign thyroid patients, repertoires in blood and in tumor or nodule tissue were compared.

CDR3 length equals 12 residues. V was clipped by 5 bases and J by 6 bases, with 9 bases between them. Per the germline V gene, CDR1 is MDHEN and CDR2 is SYDVKM. Patients underwent thyroid surgery, and none had received any treatment before it. This clone was picked up many times. In the authors' workflow: Differences in CDR3 between clinicopathological groups were drawn on to build a classifier intended to discriminate distant-metastatic papillary thyroid cancer patients. TCRdb called clones again from the PCR reads with MiXCR. V and J calls and clone size were set by TCRdb, not the authors. This table holds about 70,000 clones, around 20% found once.

The sequence derives from a female donor with papillary thyroid cancer or a benign thyroid nodule (not recorded which). Some clones in this sample may be carry-over from other donors' samples. The rearrangement joins TRBV28 to TRBJ2-3; D assignment may be TRBD1 or TRBD2 (5 bases each). Sequencing was done on a sample of blood. The CDR3 DNA follows: TGTGCCAGCAGTGCTGGGGGTGATACGCAGTATTTT. Translation gives CASSAGGDTQYF.